This entry is about one T cell receptor (beta chain). What it recognizes is unknown. This entry comes from a study of shared clonotypes between healthy human individuals. Whole-study results and caveats: Relative to their counterparts shared across all four donors, non-shared clonotypes exhibited diminished generation probabilities.

Measured with immunoSEQ multiplex PCR; TCRdb has only the in-frame clones, and not every one. Of around 2.3 million clones in the sample, 90% to 97% are singletons; the top ten hold 0.1% to 0.15%. Germline loops: CDR1 SGDLS, CDR2 YYNGEE. This CDR3 is 17 amino acids long. V lost 0 bases and J lost 0, with 13 bases in between. The receptor's source is a man between 18 and 29 years old in good health. Material: naive CD4+ T cells sorted from blood. Subset of the sample: CD45RA+ positively selected. This rearrangement joins TRBV9 to TRBJ2-4; tentatively, D is TRBD2 (6 bases). The CDR3 coding sequence is TGTGCCAGCAGCGTAGCTGGGGAGGCCCCAGCCAAAAACATTCAGTACTTC. Translating gives CASSVAGEAPAKNIQYF. The entire variable domain, with the rest obtained from reference TRBV9 and TRBJ2-4, is as follows: DSGVTQTPKHLITATGQRVTLRCSPRSGDLSVYWYQQSLDQGLQFLIQYYNGEERAKGNILERFSAQQFPDLHSELNLSSLELGDSALYFCASSVAGEAPAKNIQYFGAGTRLSVL.